These T cell receptor beta chains were read from a single sample in a study of shared clonotypes between healthy human individuals. The protocol was immunoSEQ multiplex PCR, while the TCRdb copy is restricted to in-frame clones and leaves out a portion. The repertoire holds some 2,100,000 clones, with 95% as singletons. The source material was naive CD4+ T cells sorted from blood. All receptors come from a man younger than 35 in good health. The CDR3 runs from the conserved cysteine through the conserved F or W. The D gene is left open where the match is weak. Clone sizes are given selectively: once, few, many, or a class where the clone is expanded.

d_gene	v_gene	abundance	j_gene	CDR3nt	CDR3aa
.	TRBV6-1	.	TRBJ1-5	TGTGCCAGCAGTACCGACCTATACAATCAGCCCCAGCATTTT	CASSTDLYNQPQHF
.	TRBV6-5	.	TRBJ1-5	TGTGCCAGCAAGCCAGGGGTTCACCAGCCCCAGCATTTT	CASKPGVHQPQHF
.	TRBV2	.	TRBJ1-4	TGTGCCAGCAGGGCCCGGGACACATTAGGGGAAAAACTGTTTTTT	CASRARDTLGEKLFF
.	TRBV5-1	.	TRBJ2-3	TGCGCCAGCAGCTTCGGGTGGGATCCCACAGATACGCAGTATTTT	CASSFGWDPTDTQYF
TRBD1	TRBV5-8	.	TRBJ2-1	TGTGCCAGCAGCTTCAGGGGGCTATACAATGAGCAGTTCTTC	CASSFRGLYNEQFF
TRBD2	TRBV10-3	.	TRBJ2-3	TGTGCCATCAGCTTAGCGGGCGACACAGATACGCAGTATTTT	CAISLAGDTDTQYF
.	TRBV14	.	TRBJ1-4	TGTGCCAGCAGCCAAGATGGCGCCAAAGGGGAAAAACTGTTTTTT	CASSQDGAKGEKLFF
.	TRBV20-1	.	TRBJ2-7	TGCAGTGCCAGAGGGGAGTACGAGCAGTACTTC	CSARGEYEQYF
.	TRBV7-9	once	TRBJ2-7	TGTGCCAGCAGCTTAGCGGGGGGCCCGTCCTACGAGCAGTACTTC	CASSLAGGPSYEQYF
.	TRBV18	.	TRBJ2-6	TGTGCCAGCTCACCCCGACAGACCTCTGGGGCCAACGTCCTGACTTTC	CASSPRQTSGANVLTF
.	TRBV11-2	.	TRBJ2-3	TGTGCCAGCAGCTTAGTCTTCAGCGATACGCAGTATTTT	CASSLVFSDTQYF
.	TRBV6-5	.	TRBJ2-2	TGTGCCACCACTTCAGGGAACACCGGGGAGCTGTTTTTT	CATTSGNTGELFF
.	TRBV11-1	once	TRBJ1-2	TGTGCCAGCAGCTTCAGGGTTGACTATGGCTACACCTTC	CASSFRVDYGYTF
.	TRBV28	.	TRBJ2-1	TGTGCCAGCAGTCTTCAAAGGACGGGGGAGCAGTTCTTC	CASSLQRTGEQFF
TRBD2	TRBV18	.	TRBJ2-1	TGTGCCAGCTCACCACGTCAGACTAGCGGGAACAATGAGCAGTTCTTC	CASSPRQTSGNNEQFF
.	TRBV30	once	TRBJ2-7	TGTGCCTGGAGTGTAGCCCCCGGGGTCGAGCAGTACTTC	CAWSVAPGVEQYF
.	TRBV5-6	.	TRBJ1-6	TGTGCCAGCACCTCGAGGGTCGGAAATTCACCCCTCCACTTT	CASTSRVGNSPLHF
.	TRBV5-1	once	TRBJ1-4	TGCGCCAGCAGCTTACGGGGCCAGGGGGAAAAACTGTTTTTT	CASSLRGQGEKLFF
TRBD2	TRBV7-3	once	TRBJ2-1	TGTGCCAGCAGCCTCTCTAGCGGAGGAGAGCAGTTCTTC	CASSLSSGGEQFF
TRBD1	TRBV30	.	TRBJ2-7	TGTGCCTGGAGTCGGACAGGAAACGAGCAGTACTTC	CAWSRTGNEQYF
TRBD2	TRBV4-1	.	TRBJ2-1	TGCGCCAGCAGTCCCCGGACTAGCGGGAGTAATCTTGAGCAGTTCTTC	CASSPRTSGSNLEQFF
.	TRBV10-3	.	TRBJ2-7	TGTGCCATCAGTGGAAAACAGGGCGTCTACGAGCAGTACTTC	CAISGKQGVYEQYF
.	TRBV5-5	.	TRBJ2-5	TGTGCCAGCACCACCGTAAGGGGAGCGGAGACCCAGTACTTC	CASTTVRGAETQYF
.	TRBV7-2	once	TRBJ1-2	TGTGCCAGCAGCTTAGTTTGGGGACCCGGAGGCTACACCTTC	CASSLVWGPGGYTF
.	TRBV20-1	once	TRBJ2-7	TGCAGTGCTAGCAGGGGAATCGAGCAGTACTTC	CSASRGIEQYF